Listed below are T cell receptor beta chains from one sample, sequenced in a study of cytomegalovirus exposure and HLA in healthy donors. TCRdb's copy holds only in-frame clones and misses some; the assay was immunoSEQ multiplex PCR. The table lists under 150,000 clones, approximately 70% of them singletons, with about 2.4% in the top ten. Input material: PBMCs. The receptor set was obtained from a woman aged 60 to 75 in good health and CMV-seropositive. Both conserved end residues are part of each CDR3. D genes are given only for firm matches. The size field is filled for only some rows; it gives once, few, many or a size class.

size	D	J	V	length	DNA	CDR3
.	.	TRBJ1-1	TRBV29-1	14	TGCAGCGTTGAGGCGTCACAGACGAACACTGAAGCTTTCTTT	CSVEASQTNTEAFF
.	.	TRBJ2-7	TRBV16	14	TGTGCCAGCAGCCAATCTAGTAATAGCTACGAGCAGTACTTC	CASSQSSNSYEQYF
.	.	TRBJ1-4	TRBV19	15	TGTGCCAGCGCGACGGAACAGAGTACTAATGAAAAACTGTTTTTT	CASATEQSTNEKLFF
few	TRBD1	TRBJ2-7	TRBV2	12	TGTGCCAGCCGACAGGGGACCTACGAGCAGTACTTC	CASRQGTYEQYF
few	.	TRBJ1-5	TRBV6-4	14	TGTGCCAGCAGCGAGGGAGGGGGCAATCAGCCCCAGCATTTT	CASSEGGGNQPQHF
.	.	TRBJ1-4	TRBV27	14	TGTGCCAGCAAGGGGCTCGCAACTAATGAAAAACTGTTTTTT	CASKGLATNEKLFF
once	.	TRBJ1-2	TRBV11-2	13	TGTGCCAGCGGGGACGTTGGGACATATGGCTACACCTTC	CASGDVGTYGYTF
.	.	TRBJ1-3	TRBV6-1	17	TGTGCCAGCAGTGAAGAAGGTCGGAGACTCTCTGGAAACACCATATATTTT	CASSEEGRRLSGNTIYF
.	TRBD1	TRBJ1-1	TRBV6-6	15	TGTGCCAGCAGGGCAACCGACAGGGGGTGGACTGAAGCTTTCTTT	CASRATDRGWTEAFF
once	TRBD1	TRBJ2-7	TRBV10-1	15	TGCGCCAGCAGCGACCCCGGGACAGGGACCTACGAGCAGTACTTC	CASSDPGTGTYEQYF
.	TRBD1	TRBJ1-1	TRBV7-9	16	TGTGCCAGCAGCTTGGGACAGGGGGCTCTGAACACTGAAGCTTTCTTT	CASSLGQGALNTEAFF
.	.	TRBJ2-3	TRBV7-2	16	TGTGCCAGCAGCTACACGGGACTTCTTAGCACAGATACGCAGTATTTT	CASSYTGLLSTDTQYF
.	.	TRBJ1-1	TRBV6-5	15	TGTGCCAGCAGTTACGGCGCGGAGAGAAAGACTGAAGCTTTCTTT	CASSYGAERKTEAFF
.	.	TRBJ1-2	TRBV7-2	15	TGTGCCAGCAGCTTAGAGGTGCGGCGGGGGAATGGCTACACCTTC	CASSLEVRRGNGYTF
once	.	TRBJ2-7	TRBV6-6	15	TGTGCCAGCAGCCCACAACACAGGAGTAGCTACGAGCAGTACTTC	CASSPQHRSSYEQYF
.	TRBD1	TRBJ1-1	TRBV5-1	14	TGCGCCAGCAGCCCGACAGGGCTAAACACTGAAGCTTTCTTT	CASSPTGLNTEAFF
few	.	TRBJ2-5	TRBV5-4	14	TGTGCCAGCAGCCCAGGACTCCTCCAAGAGACCCAGTACTTC	CASSPGLLQETQYF
.	.	TRBJ2-7	TRBV6-6	12	TGTGCCAGCAGTGGAACGGCAGGCGAGCAGTACTTC	CASSGTAGEQYF
.	.	TRBJ2-7	TRBV27	14	TGTGCCAGCAGTCTCTCACAGACCCCCTACGAGCAGTACTTC	CASSLSQTPYEQYF
.	.	TRBJ1-1	TRBV7-6	16	TGTGCCAGCAGCTTAGCGCGGGCAGGGGTGAACACTGAAGCTTTCTTT	CASSLARAGVNTEAFF
.	TRBD1	TRBJ1-4	TRBV11-2	16	TGTGCCAGCAGCTTAGAACCGGGACAGGGCTATGAAAAACTGTTTTTT	CASSLEPGQGYEKLFF
.	.	TRBJ2-3	TRBV6-5	15	TGTGCCAGCAGTTACTCCTTTACACGCACAGATACGCAGTATTTT	CASSYSFTRTDTQYF
.	TRBD2	TRBJ2-5	TRBV19	16	TGTGCCAGTAGTCCCTCCTCCTCCTCTAGCGGGGGCGTGCAGTACTTC	CASSPSSSSSGGVQYF
few	TRBD1	TRBJ1-5	TRBV6-1	15	TGTGCCAGCAGATCGACCGGGACAGCTATTATGCCCCAGCATTTT	CASRSTGTAIMPQHF
.	TRBD2	TRBJ2-6	TRBV5-6	16	TGTGCCAGCATCCTTTGGGGGGGCTCTGGGGCCAACGTCCTGACTTTC	CASILWGGSGANVLTF
few	TRBD1	TRBJ1-2	TRBV6-5	14	TGTGCCAGCAGTTACTCAGGACAGGGCGTAGGCTACACCTTC	CASSYSGQGVGYTF
few	TRBD1	TRBJ1-3	TRBV19	16	TGTGCCAGTACCTGGCCGGGGACAGTCTCTGGAAACACCATATATTTT	CASTWPGTVSGNTIYF
.	.	TRBJ2-7	TRBV6-5	12	TGTGCCACAGGCAGCATCACCTACGAGCAGTACTTC	CATGSITYEQYF
.	TRBD2	TRBJ2-5	TRBV4-1	15	TGCGCCAGCAGCCAAGGACTAGCGGGGGGTGAGACCCAGTACTTC	CASSQGLAGGETQYF
few	.	TRBJ1-1	TRBV6-5	14	TGTGCCAGCAACTTCCGAAGGGGAAACACTGAAGCTTTCTTT	CASNFRRGNTEAFF
.	.	TRBJ2-7	TRBV7-9	12	TGTGCCAGCAGCTTAGTTATCTACGAGCAGTACTTC	CASSLVIYEQYF
.	TRBD1	TRBJ1-4	TRBV6-5	15	TGTGCCAGCAGACGACAGGGGGCACTCAATGAAAAACTGTTTTTT	CASRRQGALNEKLFF
.	TRBD1	TRBJ2-7	TRBV5-1	13	TGCGCCAGCAGCGGACAGGGAGCCTACGAGCAGTACTTC	CASSGQGAYEQYF
few	TRBD1	TRBJ2-7	TRBV6-1	14	TGTGCCAGCAGTGAAGGCCAGGGGGAGCCTCTCAAGTACTTC	CASSEGQGEPLKYF
.	TRBD2	TRBJ2-3	TRBV19	13	TGTGCCAGTAATTTAGCGGGGACAGATACGCAGTATTTT	CASNLAGTDTQYF
.	TRBD1	TRBJ1-1	TRBV7-9	16	TGTGCCAGCAGCCCGCTGGGGACAGGGTCGAACACTGAAGCTTTCTTT	CASSPLGTGSNTEAFF
.	.	TRBJ2-7	TRBV9	14	TGTGCCAGCAGCCCCGAGGGGACAAACTACGAGCAGTACTTC	CASSPEGTNYEQYF
.	.	TRBJ1-1	TRBV19	14	TGTGCCAGTAGTCCGACCTGGGCTAACACTGAAGCTTTCTTT	CASSPTWANTEAFF
few	TRBD1	TRBJ1-2	TRBV11-1	14	TGTGCCAGCAGCTTGGACAGGGCTAACTATGGCTACACCTTC	CASSLDRANYGYTF
.	.	TRBJ1-2	TRBV6-5	16	TGTGCCAGCAGTTATTCTCTCCTGGGCAGAAACTATGGCTACACCTTC	CASSYSLLGRNYGYTF
.	TRBD2	TRBJ2-1	TRBV10-2	15	TGCGCCACGATAAAAAGCGGGGGGGCTTGGAATGAGCAGTTCTTC	CATIKSGGAWNEQFF
.	TRBD1	TRBJ2-1	TRBV6-5	16	TGTGCCAGCAGTTACTCCCCGACAGGGGCGATCAATGAGCAGTTCTTC	CASSYSPTGAINEQFF